This paragraph reports one T cell receptor (beta chain). Its specificity is unknown. The record originates from a study of shared clonotypes between healthy human individuals. At the level of the study: CD4 naive and CD4 memory each took three plates per donor, while CD8 naive took two and CD8 memory one.

Naive CD8 cells were CD45RO-negative, positively selected for CCR7, excluding terminally differentiated effector memory CD45RA+ cells. Sequencing was performed with immunoSEQ multiplex PCR; in TCRdb, only in-frame clones are kept and a portion is missing. The sample lists some 2.1 million clones; approximately 92% were seen once. CDR3 length: 13 amino acids. V lost 8 bases to trimming and J lost 3 bases, with 10 bases between them. CDR1 is MDHEN, CDR2 SYDVKM, per germline. Study-wide points: In contrast to clonotypes shared by all four donors, non-shared clonotypes had lower generation probabilities. Exclusively blood specimens were collected; tissue repertoires likely differ. Clonotype sharing across several donors was observed for 4% to 5.5% of naive CD4 clonotypes.

This receptor was identified in a man aged 18 to 35 in good health. Some clones in this sample may be carry-over from other donors' samples. The sequenced sample consisted of naive CD8+ T cells from PBMCs. The chain carries TRBV28 and TRBJ1-4, with D possibly matching TRBD1 (5 bases). The CDR3 nucleotides are TGTGCCAGCGGGACTGACGCTAATGAAAAACTGTTTTTT. Translating gives CASGTDANEKLFF.